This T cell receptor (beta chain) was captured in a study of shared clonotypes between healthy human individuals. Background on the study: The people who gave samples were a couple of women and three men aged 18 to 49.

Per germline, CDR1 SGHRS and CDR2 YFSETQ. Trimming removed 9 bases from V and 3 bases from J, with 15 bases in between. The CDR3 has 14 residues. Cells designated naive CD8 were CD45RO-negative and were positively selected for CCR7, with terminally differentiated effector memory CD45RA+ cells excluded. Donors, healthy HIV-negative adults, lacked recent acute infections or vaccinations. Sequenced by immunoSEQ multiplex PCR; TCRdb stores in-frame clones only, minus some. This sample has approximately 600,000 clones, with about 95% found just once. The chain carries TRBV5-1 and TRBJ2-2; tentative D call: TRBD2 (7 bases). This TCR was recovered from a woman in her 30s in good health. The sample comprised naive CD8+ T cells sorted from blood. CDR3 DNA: TGCGCCACGCGGGGGCAAGGAGACACCGGGGAGCTGTTTTTT. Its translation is CATRGQGDTGELFF.